This T cell receptor (beta chain) was found in a study of T cell repertoires in ileal Crohn's disease. At the level of the study: Every patient was operated on for stricturing (about 60%) or penetrating (39%) complications. Thiopurines (around ten) or anti-TNF agents (18) were given postoperatively to about half. Study observations and caveats: Active smokers at surgery had more clonal expansions than non-smokers.

This CDR3 comprises 13 residues. CDR1 SNHLY and CDR2 FYNNEI come from the germline V gene. Trimming cost V 7 bases and J 5 bases; bases outside gene matches: 6. Per sample, about 460 nanograms of biopsy DNA were TCRB immunosequenced. The protocol was immunoSEQ multiplex PCR, while the TCRdb copy is restricted to in-frame clones and leaves out a portion. The sample comprises 17,000 or so clones, about 90% of which are singletons, and around 5.4% rests with the top ten. This clone was seen just once. Its antigen remains unidentified. This sequence joins TRBV2 and TRBJ2-3, with 7 nucleotides matching TRBD2. The sequence was obtained from an adult with Crohn's disease. Source material: ileal tissue. In nucleotides, the CDR3 is TGTGCCAGCAACGGACTAGTGGGAGATACGCAGTATTTT. Translating it yields CASNGLVGDTQYF.